These 28 T cell receptor beta chains share one sample of origin, sequenced in a study of vaccination and CD4 T cells after COVID-19. Antigen specificity for these receptors is unknown. Sequencing of DNA taken from cultured CD4+ T cells relied on the Oncomine TCR Beta short-read assay. TCRdb re-analysed the PCR reads in MiXCR, keeping a single row per CDR3 protein. Of 7,800 or so distinct CDR3 sequences listed, 40% to 45% are singletons. Treatment reported: roughly 11-day PBMC culture with coronavirus spike peptide pools or control peptides (ViraFEST assay). Gathering of the CD4+ T cells, from the unexposed donor, took place before the COVID-19 pandemic (2011-2018). The sample taken for sequencing was CD4+ T cells from blood, cultured in vitro. These receptors all stem from a human donor in good health.

In this sample, this clonotype turned up once. This chain links TRBV12-3 or TRBV12-4 with TRBJ1-5; D gene uncertain. V was cut by 3 bases and J by 4 bases, with 13 bases left in between. The CDR3 sequence is 15 residues long. The DNA for the CDR3 is TGTGCCAGCAGTTTGGAGGGCGGAGGGAATCAGCCCCAGCATTTT. It codes for CASSLEGGGNQPQHF.

This clonotype was recorded a few times. This sequence joins TRBV6-5 and TRBJ2-7, with 7 bases lining up with TRBD1. CDR3 size: 16 residues. V shed 4 bases and J 5 bases; nucleotides not matched to a gene: 14. Germline V gives CDR1 MNHEY, CDR2 SVGAGI. CDR3 coding DNA: TGTGCCAGCAGTTTTACGTCGTTGACAGGGCGGAACGAGCAGTACTTC. This encodes CASSFTSLTGRNEQYF.

The rearrangement uses TRBV20-1 and TRBJ2-1, with TRBD2 matching 14 bases. Per the germline V gene, CDR1 is DFQATT and CDR2 is SNEGSKA (reference sequence). V lost 6 bases to trimming and J lost 7 bases; unmatched junction nucleotides: 2. The CDR3 is 13 residues long. The CDR3 DNA follows: TGCAGTGCGTGGACTAGCGGGGGGAATGAGCAGTTCTTC. Protein product: CSAWTSGGNEQFF.

The CDR3 loop reads CSARNRQGVETQYF. The CDR3 DNA reads TGCAGTGCTAGAAACCGACAGGGCGTAGAGACCCAGTACTTC. The rearrangement links TRBV20-1 to TRBJ2-5; 7 positions match TRBD1. The germline V gene encodes CDR1 DFQATT and CDR2 SNEGSKA (reference sequence). The ends lost 2 bases at V and 4 bases at J; junction bases unmatched: 7. The CDR3 has 14 amino acids.

This clonotype appeared a few times. J is TRBJ1-5 and V is TRBV21-1; the table's D call TRBD1 went unverified against the DNA. TRBV21-1 is a pseudogene. CDR3 length: 14 residues. The DNA for the CDR3 is TGTGCCAGCAATGACAGAGCAGCTAATCAGCCCCAGCATTTT. The encoded protein is CASNDRAANQPQHF.

This chain connects TRBV6-1 to TRBJ1-5; D perhaps matches TRBD1 (6 bases). Germline V CDR1 and CDR2: MNHNS, SASEGT. The CDR3 runs to 12 residues. The germline V and J ends were trimmed by 8 bases and 4 bases, with 9 bases remaining between them. The CDR3 sequence: CASRTENQPQHF. In DNA form, the CDR3 reads TGTGCCAGCCGGACAGAGAATCAGCCCCAGCATTTT.

This clonotype was detected a few times. V is TRBV5-5 and J is TRBJ1-6, with 7 nucleotides matching TRBD1. The CDR3 contains 15 residues. Germline lookup yields CDR1 SGHKS and CDR2 YYEKEE (reference sequence). V dropped 3 bases and J dropped 7; count of bases not matched to a gene: 7. The CDR3 loop reads CASSYLTGWNSPLHF. CDR3 nucleotide sequence: TGTGCCAGCAGCTACCTGACAGGGTGGAATTCACCCCTCCACTTT.

This clonotype was counted a few times. This chain uses TRBV30 with TRBJ2-3; 9 bases are shared with TRBD2. V was pared by 0 bases and J by 4 bases, with 5 bases of the junction left unmatched. The CDR3 is made up of 15 amino acids. Per germline, CDR1 GTSNPN and CDR2 SVGIG (reference sequence). The CDR3: CAWSVVAGDADTQYF. The CDR3 DNA sequence: TGTGCCTGGAGTGTAGTAGCGGGGGATGCAGATACGCAGTATTTT.

This chain links TRBV6-5 with TRBJ2-5, with TRBD2 matching over 7 bases. The germline V gene has CDR1 MNHEY and CDR2 SVGAGI. V lost 1 base and J lost 2; bases outside the gene matches: 4. This CDR3 region has 15 residues. CDR3 DNA sequence: TGTGCCAGCAGTTACTTATCTAGCGGACAAGAGACCCAGTACTTC. Its translation is CASSYLSSGQETQYF.

Only a few counts were recorded for this clonotype. The chain employs TRBV20-1 and TRBJ2-7, with 13 bases aligning to TRBD2. There are 15 residues in the CDR3. Trimming took 2 bases from V and 6 from J; bases not matched to a gene: 7. The germline V gene encodes CDR1 DFQATT and CDR2 SNEGSKA (reference sequence). This chain's CDR3 is CSARKTSGGAGEQYF. CDR3 DNA: TGCAGTGCTAGAAAAACTAGCGGGGGGGCCGGCGAGCAGTACTTC.

The chain employs TRBV21-1 and TRBJ1-5; the table's TRBD1 call for D was not verified on the DNA. TRBV21-1 is flagged as a pseudogene. This CDR3 comprises 15 residues. The CDR3, as DNA: TGTGCCAGCAGCAAAGCACCGCCCTTCAATCAGCCCCAGCATTTT. Protein product: CASSKAPPFNQPQHF.

By share of the sample, this clonotype is large. The chain recombines TRBV6-1 with TRBJ1-5, with no clear D. Germline CDR1 MNHNS, CDR2 SASEGT. This CDR3 contains 13 residues. Trimming removed 7 bases at V and 3 bases at J, with 10 bases between. CDR3 DNA sequence: TGTGCCAGCATTCACGGGGACAATCAGCCCCAGCATTTT. It encodes CASIHGDNQPQHF.

This sequence joins TRBV19 and TRBJ2-3, with D perhaps TRBD1 (5 bases). Germline V lookup: CDR1 LNHDA, CDR2 SQIVND (reference sequence). This CDR3 contains 15 residues. V was pared by 7 bases and J by 2 bases, with 16 bases between. The CDR3 sequence is CASNPEWGFTDTQYF. For the CDR3, the DNA is TGTGCCAGTAACCCAGAGTGGGGCTTCACAGATACGCAGTATTTT.

This chain uses TRBV12-3 or TRBV12-4 with TRBJ1-1, with a possible D match to TRBD1 (6 bases). Trimming took 7 bases from V and 1 from J, leaving 19 bases between them. The CDR3 loop spans 16 amino acids. The DNA of the CDR3 is TGTGCCAGCACCACCGCCTATAAGACAGGGAACACTGAAGCTTTCTTT. Translation: CASTTAYKTGNTEAFF.

V is TRBV6-5 and J is TRBJ1-2; D is possibly TRBD1 (6 bases). This CDR3 has 15 amino acids. The germline V gene encodes CDR1 MNHEY and CDR2 SVGAGI. The V end lost 0 bases, the J end lost 8 bases, and 16 bases lay between the germline ends. CDR3 amino acids: CASSYSIMTGWGYTF. CDR3 nucleotides: TGTGCCAGCAGTTACTCGATTATGACAGGATGGGGCTACACCTTC.

This sequence joins TRBV6-1 and TRBJ1-1; 7 nucleotides match TRBD1. V trimming: 6 bases; J trimming: 8 bases; junction bases outside the gene matches: 9. CDR3 size: 13 residues. Germline V gene lookup returns CDR1 MNHNS and CDR2 SASEGT. CDR3 bases: TGTGCCAGCAGGTTTAGGGGGCAGGACGAAGCTTTCTTT. The encoded protein is CASRFRGQDEAFF.

V and J are TRBV24-1 and TRBJ1-2, with 11 bases fitting TRBD1. There are 11 residues in the CDR3. In germline, CDR1 is KGHDR, CDR2 SFDVKD. V was pared by 11 bases and J by 8 bases, with 3 bases of the junction left unmatched. CDR3 sequence: CARDRGVGYTF. CDR3 nucleotides: TGTGCCAGGGACAGGGGGGTAGGCTACACCTTC.

V and J are TRBV15 and TRBJ1-2; D gene ambiguous. Trimming left V 5 bases short and J 3 bases short, with 16 bases between. The germline V gene encodes CDR1 LNHNV and CDR2 YYDKDF (reference sequence). The CDR3 is 15 residues long. The CDR3 loop reads CATSPRLEEYYGYTF. The CDR3 nucleotides read TGTGCCACCAGCCCTCGACTCGAGGAGTACTATGGCTACACCTTC.

J is TRBJ2-7 and V is TRBV19; weak D call: TRBD1 (5 bases). Trimming removed 5 bases at V and 7 bases at J, with 18 bases between. The CDR3 runs 14 residues. Germline V gene lookup returns CDR1 LNHDA and CDR2 SQIVND (reference sequence). The DNA for the CDR3 is TGTGCCAGTAGTGGGTGGCAGGGCTGGGAAGAGCAGTACTTC. Residues: CASSGWQGWEEQYF.

The V gene is TRBV7-2, the J gene TRBJ1-5; possible D gene TRBD1, 6 bases. V dropped 7 bases and J dropped 3 bases, with 19 bases sitting between them. Germline CDR1 is SGHTA and CDR2 is FQGNSA. CDR3 length: 16 residues. The CDR3 DNA reads TGTGCCAGCACCCTGGGGGCAGTGACCTTCAATCAGCCCCAGCATTTT. It encodes CASTLGAVTFNQPQHF.

The chain joins TRBV30 to TRBJ1-1; the D is unclear. CDR1 is GTSNPN, CDR2 SVGIG, per germline (reference sequence). Trimming took off 8 bases at V and 1 base at J, with 17 bases between the two ends. CDR3 length: 14 amino acids. The CDR3 nucleotides are TGTGCCAGATCCCCAATTGACTGGAACACTGAAGCTTTCTTT. Residues: CARSPIDWNTEAFF.

This clonotype is a singleton in its sample. This chain uses TRBV11-1 with TRBJ2-2; 7 bases line up with TRBD1. Per the germline V gene, CDR1 is SGHAT and CDR2 is FQDESV (reference sequence). V was clipped by 5 bases and J by 1 base; unmatched bases: 7. The CDR3 runs to 16 residues. The CDR3 sequence is CASSHQGQLNTGELFF. The CDR3 coding sequence is TGTGCCAGCAGCCACCAGGGACAGCTGAACACCGGGGAGCTGTTTTTT. Variable domain in full (rest from reference TRBV11-1 and TRBJ2-2): EAEVAQSPRYKITEKSQAVAFWCDPISGHATLYWYRQILGQGPELLVQFQDESVVDDSQLPKDRFSAERLKGVDSTLKIQPAELGDSAMYLCASSHQGQLNTGELFFGEGSRLTVL.

V is TRBV6-1 and J is TRBJ1-2; maybe TRBD1 (6 bases). V was pared by 3 bases and J by 6 bases, with 11 bases between. The CDR3 sequence is 13 residues long. Germline V CDR1 and CDR2: MNHNS, SASEGT. The CDR3 here is CASSDAGADGYTF. In nucleotides, the CDR3 is TGTGCCAGCAGTGACGCAGGGGCTGATGGCTACACCTTC.

The gene calls are TRBV20-1 and TRBJ1-4; perhaps TRBD1 as D (6 bases). The V gene lost 0 bases and the J gene lost 3 bases, with 14 bases spanning the gap. This CDR3 has 16 amino acids. Germline V gives CDR1 DFQATT, CDR2 SNEGSKA (reference sequence). CDR3 region: CSARDPNRDPNEKLFF. CDR3 nucleotides: TGCAGTGCTAGAGACCCCAACAGGGATCCTAATGAAAAACTGTTTTTT.

The CDR3 coding sequence is TGTGCCACCAGCAGAGACAGGAGGACAGAGCAGTTCTTC. Translation: CATSRDRRTEQFF. The chain recombines TRBV15 with TRBJ2-1; possibly TRBD1 or TRBD2 for D (5 bases each). This CDR3 is 13 amino acids long. Trimming left V 0 bases short and J 10 bases short, with 10 bases between. In germline, CDR1 is LNHNV, CDR2 YYDKDF (reference sequence).

This chain links TRBV7-2 with TRBJ2-3; possibly TRBD2 for D (6 bases). The germline V and J ends were trimmed by 5 bases and 0 bases, with 12 bases remaining between them. This CDR3 contains 15 residues. Germline V gene lookup returns CDR1 SGHTA and CDR2 FQGNSA. CDR3 DNA sequence: TGTGCCAGCAGCCCAAATCTAGCGAGCACAGATACGCAGTATTTT. Its protein is CASSPNLASTDTQYF.

V is TRBV11-1 and J is TRBJ1-6, with D maybe TRBD1 (6 bases). This CDR3 region has 13 residues. With 3 bases removed from V and 7 bases from J, the gap between germline ends came to 7 bases. Per the germline V gene, CDR1 is SGHAT and CDR2 is FQDESV (reference sequence). CDR3: CASSFGGNSPLHF. The CDR3 DNA sequence: TGTGCCAGCAGCTTCGGGGGCAATTCACCCCTCCACTTT.

This clonotype was seen more than once but under ten times. This chain joins TRBV7-9 and TRBJ2-5; D possibly corresponds to TRBD2 (6 bases). The CDR3 loop spans 17 amino acids. Germline lookup yields CDR1 SEHNR and CDR2 FQNEAQ (reference sequence). V was shortened by 5 bases and J by 5 bases, with 24 bases between the two germline ends. CDR3 protein: CASSRYVGTDGSETQYF. The DNA of the CDR3 is TGTGCCAGCAGCCGCTATGTCGGGACTGACGGGTCGGAGACCCAGTACTTC.